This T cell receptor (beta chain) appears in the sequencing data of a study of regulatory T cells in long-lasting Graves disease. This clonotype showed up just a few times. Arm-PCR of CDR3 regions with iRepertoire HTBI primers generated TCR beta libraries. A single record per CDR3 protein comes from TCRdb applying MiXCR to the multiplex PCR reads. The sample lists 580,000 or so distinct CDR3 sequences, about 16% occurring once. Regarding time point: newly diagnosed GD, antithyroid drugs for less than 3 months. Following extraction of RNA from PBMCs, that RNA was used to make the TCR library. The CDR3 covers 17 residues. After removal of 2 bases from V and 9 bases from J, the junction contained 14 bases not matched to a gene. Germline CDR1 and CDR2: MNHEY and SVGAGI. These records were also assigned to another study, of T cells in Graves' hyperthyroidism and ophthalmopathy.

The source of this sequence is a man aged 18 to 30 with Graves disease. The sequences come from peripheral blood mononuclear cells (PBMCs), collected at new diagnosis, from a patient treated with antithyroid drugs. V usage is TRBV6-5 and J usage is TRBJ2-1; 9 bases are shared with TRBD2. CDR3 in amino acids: CASSYAGTSSYPSEQFF. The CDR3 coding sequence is TGTGCCAGCAGTTACGCCGGGACTAGCTCGTATCCCAGTGAGCAGTTCTTC.